This T cell receptor (beta chain) was identified during a study of blood T cell repertoires in COVID-19 (dated by TCRdb to 2020 to 2022). In terms of the full investigation: The collaborator samples originated in the United States, Italy and Spain and spanned the acute and convalescent phases of COVID-19. The prospective study material was composed of cDNA or gDNA derived from T cells, B-cell-depleted T cells, or PBMCs. Deeply sampled blood TCRbeta repertoires from subjects exposed to, actively infected with, or recovered from COVID-19 were included in the dataset. The repertoires were released in a freely available public database meant as a resource for research on the immune response to SARS-CoV-2. Samples came from the ongoing ImmuneRACE study (first 160 participants) plus 1,254 subjects from 6 global collaborators. Sample metadata almost always included a de-identified subject ID, COVID-19 status, age in years and sex. Where available, HLA class I and class II types were obtained from metadata supplied by the sample provider rather than from assay-based typing.

Its CDR3 holds 14 amino acids, cysteine through phenylalanine. Only the CDR3 portion is preserved as DNA: 42 bases, with reading frame beginning at the first base. According to the germline V gene, CDR1 reads SGHRS and CDR2 reads YFSETQ. Trimming removed 4 bases from V and 1 base from J, leaving 10 bases between the germline ends. Points the paper makes about the study in general: How much clinical and demographic metadata was included differed by source and by participant, and the metadata was provided uncurated.

Comment on this clone: Its binding antigen is unknown. Per-base quality was not reported, and no clone a single base away is much larger than it. Other DNA sequences of this sample code for an identical CDR3.

Whole blood was collected in K2EDTA tubes by collaborating institutions according to the institutions' own protocols. For TCRbeta analysis, collaborator samples were shipped as frozen whole blood, as isolated PBMCs, or as DNA extracted from either sample type. TCRbeta CDR3 regions were amplified from genomic DNA using the immunoSEQ Assay, a bias-controlled multiplex PCR. Per the source publication's procedure: The number of nucleated cells in each sample was estimated from the amplification of reference gene primers within the assay. Sequence reads were collapsed and filtered to measure the absolute abundance of every unique TCRbeta CDR3 rearrangement. For each sample, productive Simpson clonality was calculated by taking the square root of Simpson's diversity index across productive rearrangements. The table comes from immuneACCESS by way of TCRdb, which keeps in-frame sequences with V and J called. Part of the clones is missing from these tables; in studies checked, under half for an unresolved V gene and the rest for unknown reasons. From that table come the V and J calls and clone size; the DNA was used to work out D and trimming. Across this sample there are 120,000 or so clones, with over 60% seen only once. Of the sample, 16% falls within the top ten clones.

The chain joins TRBV5-1 to TRBJ2-3; a confident D gene designation cannot be given. Sequencing used peripheral blood. The receptor was derived from a woman of 80 years or more with active or convalescent COVID-19. The CDR3 reads CASSLSSGTDTQYF. The DNA is as follows: TGCGCCAGCAGCCTGTCTAGTGGCACAGATACGCAGTATTTT.